The 2 T cell receptor beta chains below all came from one sample that was sequenced in a study of T cell repertoires in cytomegalovirus infection. For these receptors, no antigen is known. One entry per CDR3 protein results from TCRdb running MiXCR on the reads. Here the sample spans about 220,000 distinct CDR3 sequences, 35% to 40% being singletons. This specimen consisted of CD8+ T cells from cultured PBMCs, obtained from culture after CMV antigen stimulation. These TCRs come from a human donor in good health (CMV status not recorded). Some clones in this sample may be carry-over from other donors' samples.

V and J are TRBV6-6 and TRBJ2-1; tentatively, D is TRBD2 (6 bases). Germline V lookup: CDR1 MNHNY, CDR2 SVGAGI (reference sequence). V lost 0 bases and J 9 bases, leaving 12 bases between the germline ends. This CDR3 has 14 residues. Here the CDR3 reads CASSYSPGSGEQFF. DNA of the CDR3: TGTGCCAGCAGTTACTCGCCCGGGAGTGGTGAGCAGTTCTTC.

J is TRBJ2-7 and V is TRBV7-6, with D possibly TRBD1 on 6 matching bases. The CDR3 contains 16 residues. Germline CDR1 reads SGHVS; CDR2 reads FNYEAQ. The V end lost 3 bases, the J end lost 4 bases, and 19 bases lay between the germline ends. The CDR3, as DNA: TGTGCCAGCAGCTTGGACCAGGGTGGTCAGGGGTACGAGCAGTACTTC. It is translated as CASSLDQGGQGYEQYF.